This TCR beta chain originates from a study of Graves' ophthalmopathy and Graves' hyperthyroidism (dated by TCRdb to 2016 to 2018). Study-level background: Peripheral blood was collected at initial diagnosis, prior to any treatment. The study used signatures of the TCR beta repertoire to tell Graves' ophthalmopathy apart from Graves' hyperthyroidism and to predict which patients would progress to ophthalmopathy. In total, approximately 130 blood samples were TCR-sequenced: 40 to 45 ophthalmopathy, approximately 80 hyperthyroidism and approximately 17 hyperthyroidism-to-ophthalmopathy patients. To explore V-J signatures that distinguish ophthalmopathy from hyperthyroidism, a discovery set of about 99 patients was enrolled, made up of around 44 with ophthalmopathy and under 65 with stable hyperthyroidism. For independent validation, a separate cohort was made up of approximately 19 hyperthyroidism patients plus 17 patients who later progressed from hyperthyroidism to ophthalmopathy. In about six hyperthyroidism patients, the T-cell repertoires found in thyroid tissue were compared with those found in blood. Once sampling was done, hyperthyroidism patients were given methimazole at a starting dose of 30 mg daily, while ophthalmopathy patients were given high-dose intravenous methylprednisolone. Overall study results and their limits: In validation, the model predicted ophthalmopathy progression with 55% to 71% sensitivity and roughly 72% specificity; 12 predicted patients were CT-confirmed with GO in a median of around 6 months. Most expanded thyroid clonotypes with a frequency above 0.001 also appeared in blood, which suggests that blood repertoires may reflect the immune response in the thyroid. The 13-signature model separated ophthalmopathy from stable hyperthyroidism with roughly 90% sensitivity and approximately 81% specificity in cross-validation, and 80%/75% in the test set. No statistical method was used to predetermine the sample size, and group allocation was not hidden from the investigators.

TCR beta CDR3 regions were amplified from RNA transcripts for repertoire sequencing. A first-round RT-PCR used HTBI primers with the Qiagen OneStep RT-PCR kit, followed by a second-round multiplex PCR, size selection and purification. Libraries were sequenced on an Illumina HiSeq2000 using paired-end 100 bp reads. The original pipeline was this. Reads were processed with SOAPnuke, discarding reads with adapters, uncalled bases, mean Phred below 15, or no exact constant-primer or identifier match. COPE v1.2.5 was used to merge high-quality paired reads. Each unique nucleotide sequence was defined as a clonotype, and clonotypes were aligned to IMGT TRB V, D and J references with MiTCR v1.1. The analysis was limited to V-J combinations with a frequency above 0.0001, which together covered 98% to 99.2% of repertoires. For each V-J combination, a TCR clonal expansion and chaos score was defined as the ratio of F50 clonal expansion to chaos observed in the TCRdist matrix. Welch's t-statistics and random forest were used to reduce features to about 14 V-J combinations, which were fed into a naive Bayes classifier. The similarity between thyroid and blood repertoires was quantified using the Morisita-Horn index. TCRdb reworked the public reads: Q25 trimming with fastp, MiXCR clone assembly, productive beta chains retained. Each record represents a unique CDR3 protein, reported with the most common genes and DNA among its rows. TCRdb's processing, not the authors', yielded these V and J calls. Present in this sample are some 370,000 distinct CDR3 sequences, roughly 17% of which were seen just once. The ten largest clonotypes hold around 2.4% of the sample.

Stable hyperthyroidism was defined as no progression to ophthalmopathy within 18 months of follow-up. Hyperthyroidism patients were newly diagnosed, with disease duration under 2 months, and aged 18 to 65 years. Patients with other autoimmune diseases, uncontrolled infections, pregnancy or lactation were excluded from the study. Diagnosis relied on clinical symptoms, serum thyroxine, TRAb, thyroid ultrasound and orbital computed tomography. Using Ficoll-Paque density gradient centrifugation, PBMCs were isolated from less than 13 ml of fresh peripheral blood. Total RNA was extracted using Trizol reagent, and RNA quality was checked on an Agilent 2100 Bioanalyzer. This clonotype was counted many times. Its antigen is currently not known. The sample holds no much larger clone one base away, and base qualities are not on file. The clonotype was recovered from an adult woman with stable Graves' hyperthyroidism. Sequenced input: peripheral blood.

The CDR3 reads as follows: CSAPWDNYGYTF. The sequenced DNA: TGCAGTGCCCCCTGGGACAACTATGGCTACACCTTC. The sequence joins TRBV20-1 to TRBJ1-2; the D gene is perhaps TRBD1, from 5 matching bases. The junction carries 10 bases between V and J, which are trimmed by 6 bases and 2 bases respectively. Reading from cysteine to phenylalanine, the CDR3 counts 12 amino acids. CDR3 DNA only is kept here, 36 bases in frame from base 1. CDR1 and CDR2 are read off the germline V gene (reference sequence) as DFQATT and SNEGSKA.